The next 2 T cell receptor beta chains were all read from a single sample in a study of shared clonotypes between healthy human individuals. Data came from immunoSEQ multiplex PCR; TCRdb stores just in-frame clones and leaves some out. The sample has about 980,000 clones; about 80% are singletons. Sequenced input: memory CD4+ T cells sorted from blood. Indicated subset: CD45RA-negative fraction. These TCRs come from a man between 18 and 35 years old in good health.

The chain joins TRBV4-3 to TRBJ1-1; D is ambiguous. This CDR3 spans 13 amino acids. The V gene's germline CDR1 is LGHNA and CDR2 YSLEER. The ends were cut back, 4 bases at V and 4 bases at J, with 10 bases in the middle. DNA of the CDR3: TGCGCCAGCAGCCGACTAGAAGGCACTGAAGCTTTCTTT. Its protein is CASSRLEGTEAFF.

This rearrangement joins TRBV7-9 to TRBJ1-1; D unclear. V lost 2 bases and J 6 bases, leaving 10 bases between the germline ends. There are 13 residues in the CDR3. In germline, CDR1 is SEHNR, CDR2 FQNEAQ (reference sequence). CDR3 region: CASSLNTWAEAFF. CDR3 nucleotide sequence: TGTGCCAGCAGCTTAAACACCTGGGCTGAAGCTTTCTTT.